This TCR beta chain was captured in a study of T-cell memory formation after mild COVID-19. General observations from the study: Cross-reactive memory apparently joined, as some responding clones appeared in pre-infection memory. Contracting CD4+ clones were located mainly in CM and EM, and CD8+ clones in EMRA.

UMIs and sample barcodes were carried by the TCR alpha and TCR beta cDNA libraries that 5'RACE produced using constant-segment primers. TCRdb itself ran the 5' RACE reads through MiXCR, one entry per CDR3 protein. The sample contains around 300,000 distinct CDR3 sequences, under 20% of which appear only once. This clonotype was recorded many times. What it binds is unknown. This CDR3 is built from 15 residues. V dropped 5 bases and J dropped 5 bases, with 19 bases sitting between them. Germline CDR1 reads MDHEN; CDR2 reads SYDVKM. The chain is built from TRBV28 and TRBJ2-7, with D possibly matching TRBD1 (5 bases). The clonotype comes from a man aged 18-30 years who had mild COVID-19 (a few samples of this study predate the infection). Cell type and time point are not known. Sequenced input: PBMCs or a T cell subset sorted from them (not recorded which). The CDR3 DNA is TGTGCCAGCAGTCTTGGGGCGGCAGGGATCGACGAGCAGTACTTC. It codes for CASSLGAAGIDEQYF.